Listed here are 16 T cell receptor beta chains from one sample, sequenced in a study of CD8+CD57+ T cells in acquired aplastic anemia. For sequencing, patients were chosen who had shown expansion of CD8+CD57+ cells by flow cytometry. The TCR beta profiling, which covered VDJ combination and CDR3 sequence, was carried out using genomic DNA as the template. From the reads, TCRdb called clonotypes with MiXCR, one entry per CDR3 protein. The repertoire holds roughly 250,000 distinct CDR3 sequences, with 70% to 85% as singletons. The sequenced sample consisted of sorted CD4+, CD8+, or CD8+CD57+ T cells (not recorded which) from PBMCs. These receptors all stem from a human donor with aplastic anemia.

The rearrangement uses TRBV7-2 and TRBJ2-1, with unresolved D. Trimming cost V 5 bases and J 11 bases, with 25 bases left between them. Germline V lookup: CDR1 SGHTA, CDR2 FQGNSA. The length of the CDR3 is 16 residues. The CDR3 protein is CASSLVGTNAYEQQFF. CDR3 DNA sequence: TGTGCCAGCAGCCTAGTAGGCACTAACGCCTACGAGCAGCAGTTCTTC. The full variable domain, completed using reference TRBV7-2 and TRBJ2-1, is GAGVSQSPSNKVTEKGKDVELRCDPISGHTALYWYRQSLGQGLEFLIYFQGNSAPDKSGLPSDRFSAERTGGSVSTLTIQRTQQEDSAVYLCASSLVGTNAYEQQFFGPGTRLTVL.

This chain joins TRBV12-3 or TRBV12-4 and TRBJ1-6; D gene unclear. Trimming shortened V by 4 bases and J by 14 bases, and 15 bases separated the two germline ends. The CDR3 has 13 amino acids. This CDR3 reads CASSSAIYGALHF. CDR3 DNA: TGTGCCAGCAGTTCAGCGATTTACGGGGCCCTCCACTTT.

The chain recombines TRBV11-3 with TRBJ1-5; weak D call: TRBD1 (6 bases). The CDR3 extends over 14 amino acids. Germline CDR1 and CDR2: SGHNT and YENEEA. V was cut by 3 bases and J by 5 bases, with 11 bases left in between. The chain's CDR3 is CASSFRGSDQPQHF. For the CDR3, the DNA is TGTGCCAGCAGCTTCAGGGGATCAGATCAGCCCCAGCATTTT.

The chain couples TRBV25-1 to TRBJ2-5; 9 bases match TRBD1. The V gene end was trimmed by 3 bases and the J gene end by 8 bases; junction bases not matched to a gene: 7. The CDR3 sequence is 14 residues long. Germline CDR1 is MGHDK and CDR2 is SYGVNS. CDR3 region: CASSEPGQGRTQYF. For the CDR3, the DNA is TGTGCCAGCAGTGAGCCGGGACAGGGTCGTACCCAGTACTTC. The variable domain in full, completed from reference TRBV25-1 and TRBJ2-5, reads EADIYQTPRYLVIGTGKKITLECSQTMGHDKMYWYQQDPGMELHLIHYSYGVNSTEKGDLSSESTVSRIRTEHFPLTLESARPSHTSQYLCASSEPGQGRTQYFGPGTRLLVL.

The chain has TRBV5-4 and TRBJ2-3, with a tentative D call TRBD2 (5 bases). The CDR3 is made up of 14 amino acids. Germline-derived CDR1 and CDR2 are SGHNT and YYREEE (reference sequence). The ends were cut back, 5 bases at V and 6 bases at J, with 16 bases in the middle. In nucleotides, the CDR3 is TGTGCCAGCAGTGACCTAGGAGGTCCCGATACGCAGTATTTT. Translation: CASSDLGGPDTQYF.

This clonotype was counted once. No DNA is shown, since the ends of the CDR3 on it are uncertain; the CDR3 is the one TCRdb lists. CDR3 sequence reads: CASSVLGGLAQAPLHF. The chain couples TRBV7-4 to TRBJ1-6; the table's D call, TRBD1, was not checked against the DNA. Looked up from germline, CDR1 is SGHVT and CDR2 is SQSDAQ. A total of 16 residues make up the CDR3, ends included.

This clonotype was seen a few times. The V and J genes are TRBV19 and TRBJ1-2; 7 nucleotides agree with TRBD1. The J segment lost 8 bases and the V segment lost 1 base, leaving 4 bases of the junction unmatched. The germline V gene encodes CDR1 LNHDA and CDR2 SQIVND (reference sequence). This CDR3 contains 13 residues. This CDR3 is CASSIGQGTGYTF. In DNA form, the CDR3 reads TGTGCCAGTAGTATAGGACAGGGTACGGGCTACACCTTC.

Regarding this clonotype: The limits of the CDR3 on the DNA are not certain, so only TCRdb's listed CDR3 is given. This chain connects TRBV7-9 to TRBJ2-1; the table gives TRBD2 as D, unverified against the DNA. Germline V CDR1 and CDR2: SEHNR, FQNEAQ (reference sequence). Termini included, the CDR3 measures 16 amino acids. The CDR3: CASSLHGPLHFGNQFF.

V and J are TRBV7-8 and TRBJ2-7; D might be TRBD1 or TRBD2, each matching 5 bases. Trimming stripped 3 bases from V and 6 bases from J, with 18 bases between. Germline CDR1 SGHVS, CDR2 FQNEAQ. This CDR3 has 15 residues. The CDR3 here is CASSLHQHGTAEQYF. The CDR3 DNA sequence: TGTGCCAGCAGCTTGCATCAACACGGGACCGCCGAGCAGTACTTC.

On this clonotype: The CDR3 does not close with the conserved phenylalanine or tryptophan, likely indicating a read error. The DNA is omitted, as the CDR3 cannot be located on it reliably, and the CDR3 follows TCRdb's listing. This chain connects TRBV7-9 to TRBJ2-5; the table's D gene call, TRBD2, was not cross checked with the DNA. With termini counted, the CDR3 has 14 amino acids. CDR1 is SEHNR and CDR2 is FQNEAQ in the germline V gene (reference sequence). The CDR3: CASTLGRVPAGANS.

This chain joins TRBV7-6 and TRBJ1-6; D gene ambiguous. Germline V CDR1 and CDR2: SGHVS, FNYEAQ. Trimming pared 3 bases from V and 13 bases from J, leaving 16 bases between. The length of the CDR3 is 14 residues. For the CDR3, the DNA is TGTGCCAGCAGCTTGGGTTCCTATAGTGCGCCCCTCCACTTT. Translation: CASSLGSYSAPLHF.

This rearrangement joins TRBV5-5 to TRBJ2-4, with D perhaps being TRBD1 or TRBD2 (5 bases each). V was cut by 4 bases and J by 15 bases, with 17 bases left in between. The CDR3 runs to 12 residues. Germline CDR1 is SGHKS and CDR2 is YYEKEE (reference sequence). The CDR3 is CASSVAGGVPYF. The CDR3 bases are TGTGCCAGCAGCGTGGCTGGGGGTGTTCCGTACTTC.

The V and J genes are TRBV11-3 and TRBJ1-2; D may be TRBD1 (6 bases). The germline V gene has CDR1 SGHNT and CDR2 YENEEA. This CDR3 contains 15 residues. V dropped 3 bases and J dropped 5 bases, with 16 bases sitting between them. CDR3 region: CASSLGLTGAYGYTF. CDR3 bases: TGTGCCAGCAGCTTGGGTCTGACAGGCGCATATGGCTACACCTTC.

The rearrangement uses TRBV19 and TRBJ2-1, with D perhaps being TRBD1 or TRBD2 (5 bases each). Trimming cost V 3 bases and J 2 bases, with 14 bases left between them. The germline CDR1 and CDR2 sequences are LNHDA and SQIVND (reference sequence). The CDR3 covers 16 residues. CDR3 amino acids: CASSIRPGPAYNEQFF. The CDR3 region has the DNA TGTGCCAGTAGTATTCGTCCGGGACCTGCCTACAATGAGCAGTTCTTC.

This clonotype was picked up a small number of times. The chain links TRBV7-3 to TRBJ2-5, with D uncertain. There are 13 residues in the CDR3. V was clipped by 5 bases and J by 4 bases, with 11 bases between them. Germline lookup yields CDR1 SGHTA and CDR2 FQGTGA. The CDR3 nucleotides read TGTGCCAGCAGCCGGCGTTGGGGAGAGACCCAGTACTTC. Its protein product is CASSRRWGETQYF.

This clonotype is a singleton in its sample. The chain combines TRBV7-9 with TRBJ2-3; unclear D gene. Germline values: CDR1 SEHNR, CDR2 FQNEAQ (reference sequence). The CDR3 consists of 13 residues. Trimming took off 6 bases at V and 15 bases at J, with 22 bases between the two ends. This CDR3 reads CASRFGPRETFYF. CDR3 nucleotides: TGTGCCAGCAGGTTCGGGCCCAGAGAGACGTTTTATTTT.